This T cell receptor (beta chain) was captured by sequencing in a study of Graves' ophthalmopathy and Graves' hyperthyroidism. Diagnoses were established from clinical symptoms, serum thyroxine, TRAb, thyroid ultrasound and orbital computed tomography. CDR1 is MNHNY, CDR2 SVGAGI, per germline (reference sequence). This CDR3 region has 14 residues. Trimming removed 2 bases from V and 6 bases from J; junction bases left unmatched: 6. Investigators amplified TCR beta CDR3 regions from RNA transcripts. A first-round RT-PCR used HTBI primers, followed by a second-round multiplex PCR. Each CDR3 protein is one row after TCRdb ran MiXCR on the multiplex PCR reads. The sample lists a few hundred thousand distinct CDR3 sequences, about two fifths occurring once.

The sequence was obtained from an adult man with Graves' hyperthyroidism. This chain joins TRBV6-6 and TRBJ2-7; 8 bases map to TRBD1. Material: peripheral blood or thyroid tissue (not recorded which). The CDR3 reads CASSYPDREVEQYF. Here the CDR3 DNA reads TGTGCCAGCAGTTACCCGGACAGGGAAGTCGAGCAGTACTTC.